What follows are 25 T cell receptor beta chains derived from one specimen sequenced in a study of T cell responses to AZD1222 COVID-19 vaccine. Data came from immunoSEQ multiplex PCR; TCRdb stores just in-frame clones and leaves some out. The sample lists more than 100,000 clones; about nine tenths were seen once. The source material was peripheral blood, sampled on day 0 of AZD1222 vaccination. These receptors all stem from an adult in good health.

The chain recombines TRBV2 with TRBJ2-3; 8 bases line up with TRBD2. The CDR3 loop spans 16 amino acids. Per the germline V gene, CDR1 is SNHLY and CDR2 is FYNNEI. The J segment lost 0 bases and the V segment lost 3 bases, leaving 5 bases of the junction unmatched. The CDR3 reads CASSERRGGSTDTQYF. CDR3 DNA sequence: TGTGCCAGCAGTGAGCGTCGGGGGGGGAGCACAGATACGCAGTATTTT.

The chain has TRBV18 and TRBJ1-1; 8 positions match TRBD1. Trimming removed 3 bases from V and 5 bases from J; junction bases left unmatched: 5. The germline V gene has CDR1 KGHSH and CDR2 LQKENI. The CDR3 loop spans 14 amino acids. CDR3 region: CASSPDRVGTEAFF. As DNA, the CDR3 is TGTGCCAGCTCACCGGACAGGGTGGGTACTGAAGCTTTCTTT.

The chain combines TRBV28 with TRBJ1-1; 7 positions agree with TRBD1. From germline, CDR1 is MDHEN and CDR2 SYDVKM. The trim removed 7 bases at V and 2 bases at J, leaving 7 bases unmatched. There are 14 residues in the CDR3. CDR3 sequence: CASTSGGHNTEAFF. CDR3 bases: TGTGCCAGCACTTCAGGGGGACACAACACTGAAGCTTTCTTT.

The V and J genes are TRBV5-1 and TRBJ1-5, with a possible D match to TRBD1 (6 bases). V lost 0 bases, J lost 7 bases, and 14 bases lay in between. The CDR3 totals 15 residues. Germline assignment: CDR1 SGHRS and CDR2 YFSETQ. The CDR3 coding sequence is TGCGCCAGCAGCTTGGAAGGGGGGCAAGGACAGCCCCAGCATTTT. Encoded protein: CASSLEGGQGQPQHF.

This chain connects TRBV15 to TRBJ1-5; 10 positions match TRBD1. This CDR3 contains 17 residues. In germline, CDR1 is LNHNV, CDR2 YYDKDF (reference sequence). V was pared by 1 base and J by 0 bases, with 3 bases of the junction left unmatched. The CDR3 bases are TGTGCCACCAGCAGAGGACAGGGGGCTAATAGCAATCAGCCCCAGCATTTT. This encodes CATSRGQGANSNQPQHF. Complete variable domain (other parts from reference TRBV15 and TRBJ1-5): DAMVIQNPRYQVTQFGKPVTLSCSQTLNHNVMYWYQQKSSQAPKLLFHYYDKDFNNEADTPDNFQSRRPNTSFCFLDIRSPGLGDTAMYLCATSRGQGANSNQPQHFGDGTRLSIL.

Note on this clone: In this CDR3 the conserved last residue, phenylalanine or tryptophan, is missing, so a read error is likely. No DNA is shown, since the ends of the CDR3 on it are uncertain; the CDR3 is the one TCRdb lists. This same CDR3 is encoded by further DNA sequences in the sample. The chain couples TRBV12-3 or TRBV12-4 to TRBJ1-2. With termini counted, the CDR3 has 11 amino acids. The CDR3 is CASSSPGWTQL.

The sample holds one count of this clone. The chain couples TRBV19 to TRBJ2-5; TRBD2 matches at 8 bases. This CDR3 comprises 14 residues. Germline CDR1 is LNHDA and CDR2 is SQIVND (reference sequence). V lost 4 bases, J lost 5 bases, and 6 bases stayed unmatched. In nucleotides, the CDR3 is TGTGCCAGTAGTAATGGACTAGCCCCCGAGACCCAGTACTTC. Translated: CASSNGLAPETQYF.

This clone was seen once. The chain combines TRBV14 with TRBJ2-1; 8 nucleotides line up with TRBD1. This CDR3 contains 16 residues. CDR1 is SGHDN and CDR2 is FVKESK in the germline V gene. With 4 bases clipped from V and 0 bases from J, the junction kept 5 bases outside the gene matches. CDR3 amino acids: CASSPRGPGSYNEQFF. The DNA for the CDR3 is TGTGCCAGCAGCCCCAGGGGGCCCGGCTCCTACAATGAGCAGTTCTTC.

The CDR3 sequence is CASSLGKTTEAFF. The CDR3, as DNA: TGTGCCAGCAGCTTGGGTAAGACCACTGAAGCTTTCTTT. V is TRBV11-2 and J is TRBJ1-1; D is undetermined. The CDR3 spans 13 residues. V lost 3 bases to trimming and J lost 4 bases, with 9 bases between them. Germline CDR1 reads SGHAT; CDR2 reads FQNNGV.

As for this clone: This same CDR3 is encoded by further DNA sequences in the sample. This rearrangement joins TRBV5-1 to TRBJ1-2, with a tentative D call TRBD1 (5 bases). This CDR3 comprises 14 residues. Germline V gene lookup returns CDR1 SGHRS and CDR2 YFSETQ. V was trimmed by 4 bases and J by 0 bases, leaving 10 bases between them. The CDR3, as DNA: TGCGCCAGCAGCGGCCAGGGACCTAACTATGGCTACACCTTC. Translating it yields CASSGQGPNYGYTF.

The rearrangement joins TRBV3-1 (or the pseudogene TRBV3-2) to TRBJ2-2; tentatively, D is TRBD2 (5 bases). This CDR3 comprises 14 residues. Trimming removed 4 bases from V and 5 bases from J, with 11 bases in between. In germline, CDR1 is LGHDT, CDR2 YNNKEL (reference sequence). In nucleotides, the CDR3 is TGTGCCAGCAGCCCTTACGAGGGAACCGGGGAGCTGTTTTTT. It is translated as CASSPYEGTGELFF.

This chain links TRBV7-8 with TRBJ1-2; maybe TRBD1 (6 bases). The V end was cut by 5 bases, the J end by 5 bases, with 18 bases between. Germline assignment: CDR1 SGHVS and CDR2 FQNEAQ. CDR3 length equals 15 residues. The CDR3 loop reads CASSKTGGQTYGYTF. The CDR3 region has the DNA TGTGCCAGCAGCAAAACAGGAGGACAGACGTATGGCTACACCTTC.

The chain is built from TRBV2 and TRBJ1-4; 9 nucleotides line up with TRBD1. The CDR3 spans 15 residues. V gave up 4 bases and J gave up 6 bases; unmatched junction bases: 6. CDR1 SNHLY and CDR2 FYNNEI come from the germline V gene. The CDR3 loop is CASSGPGQGDEKLFF. CDR3 bases: TGTGCCAGCAGTGGCCCGGGACAGGGCGATGAAAAACTGTTTTTT.

The rearrangement uses TRBV5-4 and TRBJ1-4; the match to TRBD1 covers 8 bases. CDR3 length: 13 residues. CDR1 is SGHNT, CDR2 YYREEE, per germline (reference sequence). The J segment lost 8 bases and the V segment lost 6 bases, leaving 6 bases of the junction unmatched. In DNA, the CDR3 is TGTGCCAGCACAGACAGGGGCGGGGAAAAACTGTTTTTT. Protein product: CASTDRGGEKLFF.

The chain employs TRBV2 and TRBJ2-2; TRBD1 aligns across 8 bases. The V and J ends lost 5 bases and 7 bases, in that order; junction bases with no gene match: 6. The CDR3 is 14 amino acids. The germline CDR1 and CDR2 sequences are SNHLY and FYNNEI. The CDR3 DNA is TGTGCCAGCAGTCCGGACAGGGATAACGGGGAGCTGTTTTTT. Protein sequence: CASSPDRDNGELFF.

The chain combines TRBV27 with TRBJ1-4; 10 bases are a match to TRBD1. With V trimmed by 6 bases and J by 6 bases, 10 bases remained unmatched. Per the germline V gene, CDR1 is MNHEY and CDR2 is SMNVEV (reference sequence). The CDR3 contains 16 residues. CDR3 DNA sequence: TGTGCCAGCAGACCCTACCGTGGGACAGGGGATGAAAAACTGTTTTTT. It encodes CASRPYRGTGDEKLFF.

This clone was recorded a few times. The J gene is TRBJ1-5, the V gene TRBV19; D may be TRBD1 (5 bases). The CDR3 extends over 13 amino acids. With 8 bases removed from V and 4 bases from J, the gap between germline ends came to 12 bases. Germline-derived CDR1 and CDR2 are LNHDA and SQIVND (reference sequence). The CDR3 region has the DNA TGTGCCAGTGTGGCAGGGTTTAATCAGCCCCAGCATTTT. Amino acids: CASVAGFNQPQHF.

The rearrangement links TRBV19 to TRBJ1-4; TRBD1 might be the D (5 bases). CDR1 LNHDA and CDR2 SQIVND come from the germline V gene (reference sequence). This CDR3 is 14 amino acids long. V was pared by 1 base and J by 7 bases, with 10 bases between. The CDR3 region is CASSIVTGGEKLFF. The CDR3 DNA sequence: TGTGCCAGTAGTATAGTTACAGGTGGTGAAAAACTGTTTTTT.

The chain recombines TRBV4-3 with TRBJ2-1; D possibly matches TRBD1 or TRBD2 (5 bases each). Germline CDR1 is LGHNA and CDR2 is YSLEER. The CDR3 extends over 14 amino acids. V lost 6 bases, J lost 7 bases, and 16 bases lay in between. CDR3 DNA: TGCGCCAGCAGGGGGATGGGACCGAGGAATGAGCAGTTCTTC. Translating it yields CASRGMGPRNEQFF.

The V gene is TRBV16, the J gene TRBJ1-5, with D perhaps TRBD1 (5 bases). V lost 0 bases and J lost 6, with 12 bases in between. This CDR3 spans 15 amino acids. CDR1 is KGHSY, CDR2 FQNENV, per germline. The CDR3 reads CASSQSGGFGQPQHF. The CDR3 DNA is TGTGCCAGCAGCCAATCGGGGGGGTTCGGTCAGCCCCAGCATTTT.

The chain has TRBV12-3 or TRBV12-4 and TRBJ2-7, with D unclear. This CDR3 spans 11 amino acids. V was pared by 0 bases and J by 6 bases, with 3 bases between. The CDR3 region is CASSLAGEQYF. The CDR3 nucleotides are TGTGCCAGCAGTTTAGCCGGCGAGCAGTACTTC.

V is TRBV7-3 and J is TRBJ2-3, with a weak D call TRBD2 (6 bases). Germline assignment: CDR1 SGHTA and CDR2 FQGTGA. V lost 2 bases and J lost 2, with 14 bases in between. The CDR3 length is 16 residues. In DNA form, the CDR3 reads TGTGCCAGCAGCTTAGGACGGGACTTATTCACAGATACGCAGTATTTT. Its translation is CASSLGRDLFTDTQYF.

The J gene is TRBJ1-1, the V gene TRBV5-6, with TRBD1 as a possible D gene (5 bases). The germline V gene encodes CDR1 SGHDT and CDR2 YYEEEE. CDR3 length equals 12 residues. V was clipped by 0 bases and J by 8 bases, with 8 bases between them. The chain's CDR3 is CASSLETAEAFF. The CDR3 nucleotides read TGTGCCAGCAGCTTGGAGACAGCAGAAGCTTTCTTT.

This clone was detected a few times. CDR3 nucleotide sequence: TGTGCCAGCAGCTCATCCACGGGGGGAGGGAACAATGAGCAGTTCTTC. Translating gives CASSSSTGGGNNEQFF. The chain combines TRBV7-6 with TRBJ2-1; 7 nucleotides match TRBD2. Germline-derived CDR1 and CDR2 are SGHVS and FNYEAQ. V shed 4 bases and J 5 bases; nucleotides not matched to a gene: 11. This CDR3 contains 16 residues.

The chain joins TRBV2 to TRBJ2-5, with D possibly TRBD2 on 5 matching bases. CDR1 is SNHLY and CDR2 is FYNNEI in the germline V gene. The V and J ends lost 5 bases and 0 bases respectively, with 7 bases between them. The CDR3 is 13 amino acids. The CDR3 DNA reads TGTGCCAGCAGTCAGGACTACCAAGAGACCCAGTACTTC. Amino acids: CASSQDYQETQYF.